This paragraph covers one T cell receptor (beta chain) sequence. This sample was included in a study of cytomegalovirus exposure and HLA in healthy donors. 60 Vbeta and 13 Jbeta primers were used in PCR. Repertoires were generated with immunoSEQ multiplex PCR, while TCRdb's copy carries only in-frame clones and drops some. This table holds 150,000 or so clones, 64% found once. The CDR3 is 15 residues long. The germline gives CDR1 SGDLS, CDR2 YYNGEE. The V and J ends lost 0 bases and 7 bases respectively, with 14 bases between them. Sequenced material: PBMCs. This rearrangement joins TRBV9 to TRBJ2-1; tentative D call: TRBD2 (7 bases). The TCR comes from a woman aged 25-40 years in good health and CMV-seropositive. CDR3 sequence: CASSVVGGPGNEQFF. The CDR3 bases are TGTGCCAGCAGCGTAGTGGGGGGGCCGGGGAATGAGCAGTTCTTC.